Sequencing of this T cell receptor beta chain was carried out in a study of T cell responses to AZD1222 COVID-19 vaccine. Whole-study results and caveats: The donors showed a predominance of white British ancestry and of females, with possible underestimation of clonal diversity. Dominant at 160-218 and 743-854, vaccine-associated CD4 TCRs also spanned spike. Reportedly, nearly half the spike-specific TCRs target unmutated variant regions. It was only five to seven AZD1222 recipients who were seropositive at baseline.

Measured with immunoSEQ multiplex PCR; TCRdb has only the in-frame clones, and not every one. The sample yields around 85,000 clones, 65% to 90% seen once. Points on this clone: The antigen is unknown.

The CDR3 runs to 16 residues. The germline V gene has CDR1 SNHLY and CDR2 FYNNEI. V dropped 1 base and J dropped 5; count of bases not matched to a gene: 6. The J gene is TRBJ2-5, the V gene TRBV2, with TRBD1 matching 11 bases. This clonotype originated in an adult in good health. Sequencing used peripheral blood, obtained on day 0 of AZD1222 vaccination. The DNA of the CDR3 is TGTGCCAGCAGTGAAGTATCGGACAGGGGGCTCGAGACCCAGTACTTC. It is translated as CASSEVSDRGLETQYF.